The source of this T cell receptor (beta chain) is a study of blood T cells in healthy people across ages. This clonotype appeared a few times. Its antigen is undetermined. V shed 7 bases and J shed 0 bases, with 10 bases lying between them. The CDR3 is made up of 13 amino acids. Germline V CDR1 and CDR2: SQVTM, ANQGSEA. The second PCR ran about 7 to 12 cycles with a sample-barcoded 5' primer and J-beta primers. TCRdb itself ran the 5' RACE reads through MiXCR, one entry per CDR3 protein. The sample has some 1.8 million distinct CDR3 sequences; roughly 43% are singletons. Study findings and constraints: Versus aged donors, long-lived donors had higher diversity and more naive CD4+ cells.

The chain uses TRBV29-1 and TRBJ2-1; D may be TRBD2 (6 bases). Material: blood. This receptor was obtained from a human donor in good health. Written as DNA, the CDR3 is TGCAGCGCAGAACTAGCCTCCTACAATGAGCAGTTCTTC. Translating gives CSAELASYNEQFF.